This entry describes one T cell receptor (beta chain). Trimming took off 1 base at V and 8 bases at J, with 11 bases between the two ends. Per germline, CDR1 MGHRA and CDR2 YSYEKL. The CDR3 covers 14 residues. The authors' processing: Quantification of nucleated cells was approximated via reference gene primer amplification. Some clones are missing from TCRdb's copy, which holds only in-frame ones; the method was immunoSEQ multiplex PCR. V, J and clone size are those of that table, while D and trimming were read from the DNA. In the table there are approximately 270,000 clones, around 88% of which are singletons. The data were taken from a study of blood T cell repertoires in COVID-19. Study-level information: Researchers got acute and convalescent COVID-19 samples from the United States, Italy and Spain.

One Seattle source followed patients from active infection through their disease course. This receptor was taken from a woman aged 30 to 39 with COVID-19, enrolled during active disease. The chain is built from TRBV4-1 and TRBJ1-4; D gene uncertain. The specimen sequenced was peripheral blood. In DNA form, the CDR3 reads TGCGCCAGCAGCCAAGGGCCACGTACCGAAAAACTGTTTTTT. As protein: CASSQGPRTEKLFF.